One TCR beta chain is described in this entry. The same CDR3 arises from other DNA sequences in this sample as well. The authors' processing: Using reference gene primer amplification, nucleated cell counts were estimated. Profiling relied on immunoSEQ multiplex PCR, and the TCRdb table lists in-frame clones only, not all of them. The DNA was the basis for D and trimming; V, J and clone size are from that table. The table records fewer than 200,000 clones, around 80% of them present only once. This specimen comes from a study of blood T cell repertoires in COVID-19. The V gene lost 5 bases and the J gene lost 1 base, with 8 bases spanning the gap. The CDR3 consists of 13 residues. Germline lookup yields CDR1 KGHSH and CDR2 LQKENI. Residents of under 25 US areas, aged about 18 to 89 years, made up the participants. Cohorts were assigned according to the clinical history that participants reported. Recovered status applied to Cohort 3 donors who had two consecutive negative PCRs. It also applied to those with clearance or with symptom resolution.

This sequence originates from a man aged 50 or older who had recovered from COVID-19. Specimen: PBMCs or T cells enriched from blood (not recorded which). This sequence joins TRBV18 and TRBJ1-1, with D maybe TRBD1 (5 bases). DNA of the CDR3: TGTGCCAGCTCAGGGCAGGGGAACACTGAAGCTTTCTTT. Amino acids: CASSGQGNTEAFF. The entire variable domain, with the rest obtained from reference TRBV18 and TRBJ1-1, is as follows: NAGVMQNPRHLVRRRGQEARLRCSPMKGHSHVYWYRQLPEEGLKFMVYLQKENIIDESGMPKERFSAEFPKEGPSILRIQQVVRGDSAAYFCASSGQGNTEAFFGQGTRLTVV.